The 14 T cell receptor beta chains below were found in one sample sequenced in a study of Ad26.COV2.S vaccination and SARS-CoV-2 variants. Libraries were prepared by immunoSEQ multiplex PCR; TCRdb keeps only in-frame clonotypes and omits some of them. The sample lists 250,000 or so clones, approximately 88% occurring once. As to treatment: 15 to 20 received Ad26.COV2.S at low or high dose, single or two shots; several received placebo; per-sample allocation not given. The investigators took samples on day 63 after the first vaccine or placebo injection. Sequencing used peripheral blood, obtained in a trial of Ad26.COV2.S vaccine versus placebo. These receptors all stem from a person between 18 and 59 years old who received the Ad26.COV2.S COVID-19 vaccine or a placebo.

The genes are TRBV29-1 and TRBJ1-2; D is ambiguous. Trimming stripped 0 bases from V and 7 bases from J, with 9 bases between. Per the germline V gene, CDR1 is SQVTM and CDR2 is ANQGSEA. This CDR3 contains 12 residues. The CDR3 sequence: CSVEDPPLGYTF. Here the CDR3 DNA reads TGCAGCGTTGAAGACCCCCCTCTTGGCTACACCTTC.

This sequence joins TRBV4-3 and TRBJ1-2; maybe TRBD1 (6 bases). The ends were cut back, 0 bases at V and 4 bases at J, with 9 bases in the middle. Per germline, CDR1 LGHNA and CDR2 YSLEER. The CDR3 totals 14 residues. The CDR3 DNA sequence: TGCGCCAGCAGCCAAGACAGGGGAGGCTATGGCTACACCTTC. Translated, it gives CASSQDRGGYGYTF.

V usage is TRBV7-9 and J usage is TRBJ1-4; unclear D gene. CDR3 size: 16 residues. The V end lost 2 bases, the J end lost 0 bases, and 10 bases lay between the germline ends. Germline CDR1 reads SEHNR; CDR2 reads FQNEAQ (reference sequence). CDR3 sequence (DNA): TGTGCCAGCAGCTTATCGGCAGAGGCAACTAATGAAAAACTGTTTTTT. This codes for CASSLSAEATNEKLFF.

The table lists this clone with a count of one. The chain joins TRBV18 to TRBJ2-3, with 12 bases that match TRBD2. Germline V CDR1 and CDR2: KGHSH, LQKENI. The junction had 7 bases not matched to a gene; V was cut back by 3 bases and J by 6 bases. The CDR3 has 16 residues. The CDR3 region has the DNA TGTGCCAGCTCACCGTTACTAGCGGGAGGAGGGGATACGCAGTATTTT. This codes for CASSPLLAGGGDTQYF.

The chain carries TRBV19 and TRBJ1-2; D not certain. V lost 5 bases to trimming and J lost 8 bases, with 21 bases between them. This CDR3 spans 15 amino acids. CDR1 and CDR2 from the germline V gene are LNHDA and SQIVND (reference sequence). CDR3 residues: CASSWVDPSREGYTF. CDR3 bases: TGTGCCAGTAGTTGGGTGGATCCCTCCCGCGAAGGCTACACCTTC.

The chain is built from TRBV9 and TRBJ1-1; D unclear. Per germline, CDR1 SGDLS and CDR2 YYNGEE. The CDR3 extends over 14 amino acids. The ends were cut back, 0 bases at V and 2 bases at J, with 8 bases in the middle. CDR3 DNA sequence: TGTGCCAGCAGCGTAGACAATTATAACACTGAAGCTTTCTTT. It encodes CASSVDNYNTEAFF. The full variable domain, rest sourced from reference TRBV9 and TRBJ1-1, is DSGVTQTPKHLITATGQRVTLRCSPRSGDLSVYWYQQSLDQGLQFLIQYYNGEERAKGNILERFSAQQFPDLHSELNLSSLELGDSALYFCASSVDNYNTEAFFGQGTRLTVV.

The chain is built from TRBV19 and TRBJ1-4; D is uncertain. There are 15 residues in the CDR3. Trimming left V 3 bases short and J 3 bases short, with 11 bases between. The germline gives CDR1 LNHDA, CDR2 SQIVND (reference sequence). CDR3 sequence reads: CASSIRTAANEKLFF. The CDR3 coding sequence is TGTGCCAGTAGTATTAGAACAGCCGCTAATGAAAAACTGTTTTTT.

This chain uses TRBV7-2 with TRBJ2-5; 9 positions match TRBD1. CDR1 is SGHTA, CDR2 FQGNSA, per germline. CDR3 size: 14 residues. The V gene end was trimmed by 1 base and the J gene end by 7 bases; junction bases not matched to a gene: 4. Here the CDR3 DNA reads TGTGCCAGCAGCTTAGACAGGGGGCGGGGGACCCAGTACTTC. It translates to CASSLDRGRGTQYF.

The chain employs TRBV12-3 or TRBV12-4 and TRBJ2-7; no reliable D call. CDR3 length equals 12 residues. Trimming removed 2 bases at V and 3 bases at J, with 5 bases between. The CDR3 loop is CASSLIYYEQYF. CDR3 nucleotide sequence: TGTGCCAGCAGTTTAATCTACTACGAGCAGTACTTC.

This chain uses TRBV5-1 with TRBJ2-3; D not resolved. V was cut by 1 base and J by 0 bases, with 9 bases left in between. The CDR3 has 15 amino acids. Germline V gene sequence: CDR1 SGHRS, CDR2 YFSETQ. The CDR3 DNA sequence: TGCGCCAGCAGCTTGCCGGGCACTAGCACAGATACGCAGTATTTT. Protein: CASSLPGTSTDTQYF.

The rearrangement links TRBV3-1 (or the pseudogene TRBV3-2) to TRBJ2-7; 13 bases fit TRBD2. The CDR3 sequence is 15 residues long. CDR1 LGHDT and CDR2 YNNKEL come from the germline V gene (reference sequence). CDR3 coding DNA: TGTTGGGCAGACGGACTAGCGGGAGTGGGTTACGAGCAGTACGTC. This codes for CWADGLAGVGYEQYV.

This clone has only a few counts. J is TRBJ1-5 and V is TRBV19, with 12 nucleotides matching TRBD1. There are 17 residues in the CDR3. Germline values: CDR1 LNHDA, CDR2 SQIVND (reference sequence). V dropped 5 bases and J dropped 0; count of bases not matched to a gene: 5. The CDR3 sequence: CASSRDRGPYSNQPQHF. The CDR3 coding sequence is TGTGCCAGTAGTCGGGACAGGGGGCCGTATAGCAATCAGCCCCAGCATTTT.

CDR3 coding DNA: TGTGCCAGCAGCCCCTCACTAGCGGGGGGCACAGATACGCAGTATTTT. It is translated as CASSPSLAGGTDTQYF. V usage is TRBV9 and J usage is TRBJ2-3; 11 bases line up with TRBD2. From germline, CDR1 is SGDLS and CDR2 YYNGEE. Germline trimming cut 4 bases from V and 1 base from J; bases unmatched to any gene: 5. This CDR3 is 16 amino acids long.

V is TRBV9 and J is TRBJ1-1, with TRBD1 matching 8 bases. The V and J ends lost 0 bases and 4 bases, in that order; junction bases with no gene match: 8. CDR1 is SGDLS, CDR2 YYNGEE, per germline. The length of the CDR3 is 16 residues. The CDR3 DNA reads TGTGCCAGCAGCGTAGGGAGCCCAACAGGGGGCACTGAAGCTTTCTTT. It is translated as CASSVGSPTGGTEAFF.